This is a list of T cell receptor beta chains from one sample in a study of shared clonotypes between healthy human individuals. The assay was immunoSEQ multiplex PCR, and TCRdb's table has in-frame clones only and misses some. The sample has a few million clones, over 85% seen once. Input material: naive CD4+ T cells sorted from blood. These receptors originate from a man younger than 30 in good health. Both conserved end residues are part of each CDR3. The order of the fields is CDR3 protein, CDR3 DNA, V gene, clone size, D gene, J gene. The D gene is left open where the match is weak. Where a row states a size, it is once, few, many or the class of an expanded clone; other rows omit it.

CDR3: CASSHPTVGGNQPQHF
DNA: TGCGCCAGCAGCCACCCGACGGTGGGTGGCAATCAGCCCCAGCATTTT
V: TRBV4-1
size: -
D: -
J: TRBJ1-5

CDR3: CASSWTGKGNTDTQYF
DNA: TGTGCCAGCAGTTGGACAGGGAAAGGAAACACAGATACGCAGTATTTT
V: TRBV6-5
size: -
D: TRBD1
J: TRBJ2-3

CDR3: CASSQDREKILAGNNEQFF
DNA: TGCGCCAGCAGCCAAGATAGAGAGAAAATTCTAGCGGGAAATAATGAGCAGTTCTTC
V: TRBV4-1
size: -
D: TRBD2
J: TRBJ2-1

CDR3: CASSLAGTGSYEQYF
DNA: TGTGCCAGCAGCTTAGCTGGGACCGGCTCCTACGAGCAGTACTTC
V: TRBV7-2
size: -
D: -
J: TRBJ2-7

CDR3: CASSVMPGQGNEKLFF
DNA: TGTGCCAGCAGTGTTATGCCGGGACAGGGGAATGAAAAACTGTTTTTT
V: TRBV25-1
size: -
D: TRBD1
J: TRBJ1-4

CDR3: CASSLGQGPIYEQYF
DNA: TGTGCCAGCTCACTTGGACAGGGGCCTATTTACGAGCAGTACTTC
V: TRBV18
size: -
D: TRBD1
J: TRBJ2-7

CDR3: CASSPGRGSGYGYTF
DNA: TGTGCCAGTAGTCCCGGTAGGGGGTCTGGTTACGGCTACACCTTC
V: TRBV19
size: -
D: -
J: TRBJ1-2

CDR3: CAISESQGFDTQYF
DNA: TGTGCCATCAGTGAGTCCCAGGGCTTCGATACGCAGTATTTT
V: TRBV10-3
size: -
D: -
J: TRBJ2-3

CDR3: CASSPDREGQGYTF
DNA: TGTGCCAGTAGTCCAGACAGGGAAGGACAGGGCTACACCTTC
V: TRBV19
size: -
D: TRBD1
J: TRBJ1-2

CDR3: CASSPRQGALDTQYF
DNA: TGTGCCAGCTCACCACGGCAGGGGGCACTCGATACGCAGTATTTT
V: TRBV18
size: -
D: TRBD1
J: TRBJ2-3

CDR3: CAWSATPGYGYTF
DNA: TGTGCCTGGAGTGCAACCCCCGGCTATGGCTACACCTTC
V: TRBV30
size: -
D: -
J: TRBJ1-2

CDR3: CASTSNSGTQYF
DNA: TGTGCCAGCACTTCAAATTCAGGGACCCAGTACTTC
V: TRBV6-5
size: -
D: -
J: TRBJ2-5

CDR3: CASSSPGREQFF
DNA: TGTGCCAGCAGCTCGCCGGGGAGGGAGCAGTTCTTC
V: TRBV7-3
size: -
D: -
J: TRBJ2-1

CDR3: CASSLDLGTGYGYTF
DNA: TGTGCCAGCAGCTTGGATCTAGGGACAGGCTATGGCTACACCTTC
V: TRBV5-5
size: -
D: TRBD1
J: TRBJ1-2

CDR3: CASSSPSPGQPGELFF
DNA: TGTGCCAGCAGTTCTCCCAGCCCGGGACAGCCCGGGGAGCTGTTTTTT
V: TRBV28
size: -
D: TRBD1
J: TRBJ2-2

CDR3: CASSVDSGRAHNEQFF
DNA: TGTGCCAGCAGCGTAGATAGCGGGAGGGCCCACAATGAGCAGTTCTTC
V: TRBV9
size: -
D: TRBD2
J: TRBJ2-1

CDR3: CASSARVGTSPLHF
DNA: TGTGCCAGCAGCGCGAGGGTTGGTACGTCACCCCTCCACTTT
V: TRBV7-2
size: -
D: -
J: TRBJ1-6

CDR3: CASRPGLAEPYEQYF
DNA: TGTGCCAGCAGACCGGGACTAGCGGAGCCGTACGAGCAGTACTTC
V: TRBV6-6
size: -
D: TRBD2
J: TRBJ2-7

CDR3: CASSAGQAINEQFF
DNA: TGTGCCAGCAGCGCCGGACAGGCGATCAATGAGCAGTTCTTC
V: TRBV11-2
size: once
D: TRBD1
J: TRBJ2-1

CDR3: CASIRSGNSNQPQHF
DNA: TGTGCCAGTATACGATCAGGGAATAGCAATCAGCCCCAGCATTTT
V: TRBV19
size: -
D: -
J: TRBJ1-5

CDR3: CASSYLEGPSTDTQYF
DNA: TGTGCCAGCAGTTACCTGGAAGGGCCTAGCACAGATACGCAGTATTTT
V: TRBV6-6
size: -
D: -
J: TRBJ2-3

CDR3: CAWSTTGSASPLHF
DNA: TGTGCCTGGAGCACCACGGGATCGGCTTCACCCCTCCACTTT
V: TRBV30
size: -
D: -
J: TRBJ1-6

CDR3: CAWRRQGGDEKLFF
DNA: TGTGCCTGGAGGCGGCAGGGCGGGGATGAAAAACTGTTTTTT
V: TRBV30
size: -
D: -
J: TRBJ1-4

CDR3: CASSPPAGSTGELFF
DNA: TGTGCCAGCTCACCACCCGCGGGGAGCACCGGGGAGCTGTTTTTT
V: TRBV18
size: -
D: -
J: TRBJ2-2

CDR3: CASYRVGGQETQYF
DNA: TGTGCCAGCTACAGGGTAGGAGGTCAAGAGACCCAGTACTTC
V: TRBV7-9
size: -
D: -
J: TRBJ2-5

CDR3: CASSPGNEKLFF
DNA: TGTGCCAGCAGCCCGGGTAATGAAAAACTGTTTTTT
V: TRBV6-5
size: -
D: -
J: TRBJ1-4

CDR3: CASSLGTSGRPETQYF
DNA: TGTGCCAGCAGCCTGGGGACTAGCGGGAGGCCAGAGACCCAGTACTTC
V: TRBV9
size: -
D: TRBD2
J: TRBJ2-5

CDR3: CASSETSGDTGELFF
DNA: TGCGCCAGCAGCGAAACTAGCGGAGACACCGGGGAGCTGTTTTTT
V: TRBV5-1
size: -
D: TRBD2
J: TRBJ2-2

CDR3: CASSLLTGPPWTQYF
DNA: TGTGCCAGCAGTTTACTAACGGGCCCCCCATGGACCCAGTACTTC
V: TRBV27
size: once
D: -
J: TRBJ2-5

CDR3: CARRLAPYGYTF
DNA: TGTGCCAGGCGCCTGGCCCCCTATGGCTACACCTTC
V: TRBV6-1
size: -
D: -
J: TRBJ1-2

CDR3: CASSPGQGPTNEKLFF
DNA: TGCGCCAGCAGCCCGGGACAGGGGCCAACTAATGAAAAACTGTTTTTT
V: TRBV5-1
size: -
D: TRBD1
J: TRBJ1-4

CDR3: CASAWGGNRVSYNSPLHF
DNA: TGTGCCAGCGCGTGGGGAGGAAACAGGGTGTCCTATAATTCACCCCTCCACTTT
V: TRBV2
size: -
D: -
J: TRBJ1-6

CDR3: CASSFMAGEQYF
DNA: TGTGCCAGCAGCTTTATGGCGGGGGAGCAGTACTTC
V: TRBV5-4
size: -
D: -
J: TRBJ2-7

CDR3: CASSLGGGTAGNTIYF
DNA: TGTGCCAGCAGCTTAGGAGGGGGAACGGCTGGAAACACCATATATTTT
V: TRBV7-3
size: -
D: -
J: TRBJ1-3

CDR3: CASSESGQGGNQPQHF
DNA: TGTGCCAGCAGTGAATCGGGGCAGGGGGGCAATCAGCCCCAGCATTTT
V: TRBV25-1
size: once
D: TRBD1
J: TRBJ1-5

CDR3: CASSQRQATNEKLFF
DNA: TGTGCCAGCAGCCAGCGACAGGCAACTAATGAAAAACTGTTTTTT
V: TRBV14
size: few
D: -
J: TRBJ1-4

CDR3: CASSPRGALVTDTQYF
DNA: TGTGCCAGCTCACCACGGGGGGCTCTTGTCACAGATACGCAGTATTTT
V: TRBV18
size: -
D: -
J: TRBJ2-3

CDR3: CASRPGQTPQETQYF
DNA: TGTGCCAGCAGGCCGGGACAGACTCCACAAGAGACCCAGTACTTC
V: TRBV5-6
size: -
D: TRBD1
J: TRBJ2-5

CDR3: CASSSSGTFTYEQYF
DNA: TGCGCCAGCAGCTCGTCCGGGACATTTACCTACGAGCAGTACTTC
V: TRBV5-1
size: -
D: -
J: TRBJ2-7

CDR3: CAWTYSGTSGMSDTQYF
DNA: TGTGCCTGGACCTATTCCGGGACTAGCGGGATGTCAGATACGCAGTATTTT
V: TRBV30
size: -
D: TRBD2
J: TRBJ2-3

CDR3: CASEEGSSNTGELFF
DNA: TGCGCCAGTGAGGAAGGCAGCTCGAACACCGGGGAGCTGTTTTTT
V: TRBV5-1
size: -
D: -
J: TRBJ2-2

CDR3: CASIRGTSGGNYEQYF
DNA: TGTGCCAGCATCCGGGGGACTAGCGGGGGGAACTACGAGCAGTACTTC
V: TRBV5-8
size: -
D: TRBD2
J: TRBJ2-7

CDR3: CALKGGSGELFF
DNA: TGTGCCTTAAAGGGGGGGTCCGGGGAGCTGTTTTTT
V: TRBV30
size: -
D: -
J: TRBJ2-2

CDR3: CASSLTISLGTDTQYF
DNA: TGTGCCAGCAGCTTAACGATCAGTCTGGGCACAGATACGCAGTATTTT
V: TRBV7-9
size: -
D: -
J: TRBJ2-3

CDR3: CASSSSLAFSGNTIYF
DNA: TGTGCCAGCAGCTCCTCACTGGCCTTCTCTGGAAACACCATATATTTT
V: TRBV7-8
size: -
D: -
J: TRBJ1-3

CDR3: CASSLAGQGTGYTF
DNA: TGTGCCAGCAGCTTGGCGGGACAGGGCACGGGCTACACCTTC
V: TRBV7-8
size: -
D: TRBD1
J: TRBJ1-2

CDR3: CASSERLEGYGYTF
DNA: TGTGCCAGCAGCGAGCGACTGGAAGGGTATGGCTACACCTTC
V: TRBV9
size: -
D: -
J: TRBJ1-2

CDR3: CASSPNLEQFF
DNA: TGTGCCAGCAGCCCCAACCTTGAGCAGTTCTTC
V: TRBV7-6
size: -
D: -
J: TRBJ2-1

CDR3: CASTTSGGQETQYF
DNA: TGTGCCAGTACGACTAGCGGGGGGCAAGAGACCCAGTACTTC
V: TRBV19
size: -
D: TRBD2
J: TRBJ2-5

CDR3: CSVTASSGNTIYF
DNA: TGCAGCGTGACAGCCTCCTCTGGAAACACCATATATTTT
V: TRBV29-1
size: -
D: -
J: TRBJ1-3

CDR3: CAISDLQMNTEAFF
DNA: TGTGCCATCAGTGATCTACAGATGAACACTGAAGCTTTCTTT
V: TRBV10-3
size: -
D: -
J: TRBJ1-1

CDR3: CASSTVPYEQYF
DNA: TGTGCCAGCAGCACCGTCCCCTACGAGCAGTACTTC
V: TRBV7-6
size: -
D: -
J: TRBJ2-7

CDR3: CASSLGPAGGAQRELFF
DNA: TGTGCCAGCAGCTTAGGCCCGGCGGGGGGGGCCCAACGGGAGCTGTTTTTT
V: TRBV13
size: -
D: TRBD2
J: TRBJ2-2

CDR3: CASSPWAGRTVENIQYF
DNA: TGTGCCAGCAGCCCATGGGCAGGTCGGACCGTCGAGAACATTCAGTACTTC
V: TRBV5-5
size: -
D: -
J: TRBJ2-4

CDR3: CASSGTKGQGWDEKLFF
DNA: TGTGCCAGCAGTGGGACCAAGGGACAGGGCTGGGATGAAAAACTGTTTTTT
V: TRBV25-1
size: -
D: TRBD1
J: TRBJ1-4

CDR3: CASKDPGNEQFF
DNA: TGCGCCAGCAAGGACCCCGGGAATGAGCAGTTCTTC
V: TRBV5-1
size: -
D: -
J: TRBJ2-1

CDR3: CASSLAHSYGYTF
DNA: TGTGCCAGCAGCTTAGCTCACAGCTATGGCTACACCTTC
V: TRBV11-2
size: -
D: -
J: TRBJ1-2

CDR3: CASSPGGVGVTDTQYF
DNA: TGTGCCAGCAGCCCCGGCGGGGTGGGTGTCACAGATACGCAGTATTTT
V: TRBV11-3
size: -
D: -
J: TRBJ2-3

CDR3: CASSRRQGGYTF
DNA: TGTGCCAGCAGTAGGCGGCAAGGCGGCTACACCTTC
V: TRBV6-6
size: once
D: -
J: TRBJ1-2